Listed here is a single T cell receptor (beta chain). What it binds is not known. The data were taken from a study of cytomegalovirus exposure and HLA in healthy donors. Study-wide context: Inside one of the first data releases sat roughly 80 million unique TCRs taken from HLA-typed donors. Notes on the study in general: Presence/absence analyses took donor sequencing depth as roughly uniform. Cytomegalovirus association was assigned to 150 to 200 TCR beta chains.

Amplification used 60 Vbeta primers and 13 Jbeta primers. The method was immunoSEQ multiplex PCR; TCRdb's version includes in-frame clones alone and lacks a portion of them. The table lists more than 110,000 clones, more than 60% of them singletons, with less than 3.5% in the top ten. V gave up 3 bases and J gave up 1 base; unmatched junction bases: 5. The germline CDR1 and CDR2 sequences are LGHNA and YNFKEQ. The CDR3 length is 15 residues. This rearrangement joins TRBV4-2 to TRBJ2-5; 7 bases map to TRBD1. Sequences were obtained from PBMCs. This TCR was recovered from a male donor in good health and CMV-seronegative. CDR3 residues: CASSHGQESQETQYF. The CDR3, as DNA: TGTGCCAGCAGCCACGGACAGGAATCCCAAGAGACCCAGTACTTC.